Given below is one T cell receptor (beta chain) in context. J was trimmed by 5 bases and V by 5 bases; bases with no gene match: 8. The CDR3 loop spans 16 amino acids. Germline CDR1 and CDR2: SNHLY and FYNNEI. Data came from immunoSEQ multiplex PCR; TCRdb stores just in-frame clones and leaves some out. Here the sample spans roughly 120,000 clones, under 95% being singletons. This sample was taken from a study of T cell changes during pregnancy in multiple sclerosis. This receptor was taken from a female donor with multiple sclerosis, enrolled in a pregnancy study. J is TRBJ2-2 and V is TRBV2; 10 bases match TRBD2. The sequencing used peripheral blood, collected before pregnancy. CDR3 protein: CASSMLAGVVTGELFF. CDR3 in DNA: TGTGCCAGCAGTATGCTAGCGGGAGTGGTGACCGGGGAGCTGTTTTTT.